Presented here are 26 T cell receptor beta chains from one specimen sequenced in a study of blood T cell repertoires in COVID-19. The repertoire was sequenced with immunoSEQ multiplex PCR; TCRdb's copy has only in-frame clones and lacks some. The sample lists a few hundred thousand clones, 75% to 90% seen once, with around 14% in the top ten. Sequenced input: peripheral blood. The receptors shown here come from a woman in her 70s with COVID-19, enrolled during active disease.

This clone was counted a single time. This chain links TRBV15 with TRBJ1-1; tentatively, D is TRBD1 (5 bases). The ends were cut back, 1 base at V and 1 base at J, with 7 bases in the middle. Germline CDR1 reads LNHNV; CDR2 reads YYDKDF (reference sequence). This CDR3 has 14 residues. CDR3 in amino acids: CATSRAGRNTEAFF. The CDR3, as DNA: TGTGCCACCAGCAGAGCAGGGCGGAACACTGAAGCTTTCTTT.

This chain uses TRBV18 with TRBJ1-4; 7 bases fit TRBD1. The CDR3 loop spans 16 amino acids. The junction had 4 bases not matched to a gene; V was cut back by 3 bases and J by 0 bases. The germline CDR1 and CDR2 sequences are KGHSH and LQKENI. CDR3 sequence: CASSPDRPATNEKLFF. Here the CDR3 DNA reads TGTGCCAGCTCACCGGACAGGCCTGCAACTAATGAAAAACTGTTTTTT.

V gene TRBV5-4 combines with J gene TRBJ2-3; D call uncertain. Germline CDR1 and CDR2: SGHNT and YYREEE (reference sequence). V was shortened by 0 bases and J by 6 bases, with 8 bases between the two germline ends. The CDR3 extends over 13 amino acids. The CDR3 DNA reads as TGTGCCAGCAGCTTGGGGCAGTTTGATACGCAGTATTTT. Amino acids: CASSLGQFDTQYF.

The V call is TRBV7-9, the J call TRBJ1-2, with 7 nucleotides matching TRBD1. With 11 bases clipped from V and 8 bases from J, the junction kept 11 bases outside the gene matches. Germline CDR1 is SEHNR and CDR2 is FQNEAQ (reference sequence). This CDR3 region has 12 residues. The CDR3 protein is CASIRQGGGYTF. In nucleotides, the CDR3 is TGTGCCTCAATCCGACAGGGAGGAGGCTACACCTTC.

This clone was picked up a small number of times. The CDR3 loop reads CASSRGQNYGYTF. CDR3 DNA sequence: TGTGCCAGTAGTAGAGGACAGAACTATGGCTACACCTTC. The rearrangement uses TRBV19 and TRBJ1-2; maybe TRBD1 (6 bases). The V gene's germline CDR1 is LNHDA and CDR2 SQIVND (reference sequence). The CDR3 loop spans 13 amino acids. V lost 4 bases to trimming and J lost 2 bases, with 8 bases between them.

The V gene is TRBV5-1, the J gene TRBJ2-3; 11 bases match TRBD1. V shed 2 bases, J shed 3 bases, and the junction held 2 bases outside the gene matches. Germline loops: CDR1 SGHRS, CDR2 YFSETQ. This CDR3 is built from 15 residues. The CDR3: CASSLGTGGTDTQYF. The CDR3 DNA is TGCGCCAGCAGCTTAGGGACAGGGGGAACAGATACGCAGTATTTT.

CDR3 loop: CASSLLRETQYF. The CDR3 DNA sequence: TGTGCCAGCAGCCTCCTCAGAGAGACCCAGTACTTC. The genes are TRBV3-1 (or the pseudogene TRBV3-2) and TRBJ2-5; unclear D gene. The germline CDR1 and CDR2 sequences are LGHDT and YNNKEL (reference sequence). V lost 4 bases and J lost 4, with 7 bases in between. This CDR3 has 12 amino acids.

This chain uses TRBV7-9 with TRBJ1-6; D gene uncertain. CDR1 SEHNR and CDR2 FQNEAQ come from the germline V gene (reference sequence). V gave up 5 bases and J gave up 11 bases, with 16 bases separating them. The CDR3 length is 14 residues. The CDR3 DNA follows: TGTGCCAGCAGCGCGAACATAGGCGGGGCACCCCTCCACTTT. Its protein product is CASSANIGGAPLHF.

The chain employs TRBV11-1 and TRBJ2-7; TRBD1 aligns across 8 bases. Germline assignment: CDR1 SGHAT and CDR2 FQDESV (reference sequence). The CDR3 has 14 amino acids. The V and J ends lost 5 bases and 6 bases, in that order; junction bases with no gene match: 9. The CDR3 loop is CASSPRTGNGEQYF. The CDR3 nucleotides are TGTGCCAGCAGCCCCCGGACAGGGAATGGCGAGCAGTACTTC.

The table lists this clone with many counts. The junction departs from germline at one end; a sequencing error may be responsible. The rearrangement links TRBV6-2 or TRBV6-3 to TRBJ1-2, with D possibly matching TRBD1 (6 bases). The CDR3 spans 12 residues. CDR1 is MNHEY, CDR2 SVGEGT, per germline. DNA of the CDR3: TGTGCCAGCAGTTACTCCGCTATAGACAGGCTGTTC. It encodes CASSYSAIDRLF.

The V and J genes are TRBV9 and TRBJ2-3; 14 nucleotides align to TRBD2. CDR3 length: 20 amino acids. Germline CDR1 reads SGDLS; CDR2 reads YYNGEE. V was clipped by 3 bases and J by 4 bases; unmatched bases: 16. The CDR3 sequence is CASSARLAGGPSLGPDTQYF. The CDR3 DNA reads TGTGCCAGCAGCGCCCGACTAGCGGGGGGGCCAAGTTTAGGCCCAGATACGCAGTATTTT.

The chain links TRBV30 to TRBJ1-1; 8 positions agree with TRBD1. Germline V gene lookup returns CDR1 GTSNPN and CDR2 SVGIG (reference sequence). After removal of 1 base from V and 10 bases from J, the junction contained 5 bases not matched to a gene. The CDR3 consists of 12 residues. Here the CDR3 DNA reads TGTGCCTGGAGTGCCGGACAGGGAGGAGCTTTCTTT. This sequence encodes CAWSAGQGGAFF.

For the CDR3, the DNA is TGTGCCAGCACCCCCTGGGGGGAAGGCACTGAAGCTTTCTTT. This codes for CASTPWGEGTEAFF. The chain employs TRBV6-2 or TRBV6-3 and TRBJ1-1; perhaps TRBD1 as D (5 bases). From germline, CDR1 is MNHEY and CDR2 SVGEGT. The CDR3 totals 14 residues. The V end was cut by 7 bases, the J end by 4 bases, with 16 bases between.

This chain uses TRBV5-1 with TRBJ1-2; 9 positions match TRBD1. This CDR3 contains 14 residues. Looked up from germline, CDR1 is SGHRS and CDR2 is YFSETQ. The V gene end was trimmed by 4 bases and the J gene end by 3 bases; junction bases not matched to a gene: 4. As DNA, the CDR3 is TGCGCCAGCAGCACAGGGGGCGCGGACTATGGCTACACCTTC. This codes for CASSTGGADYGYTF.

The DNA for the CDR3 is TGTGCCAGCAGCTTAGGGGGGGTTTATGGCTACACCTTC. Translation gives CASSLGGVYGYTF. The chain joins TRBV7-2 to TRBJ1-2; tentatively, D is TRBD1 (5 bases). Looked up from germline, CDR1 is SGHTA and CDR2 is FQGNSA. The CDR3 has 13 residues. V was trimmed by 1 base and J by 5 bases, leaving 8 bases between them. Using reference TRBV7-2 and TRBJ1-2 for the parts outside the CDR3, the full variable domain is GAGVSQSPSNKVTEKGKDVELRCDPISGHTALYWYRQSLGQGLEFLIYFQGNSAPDKSGLPSDRFSAERTGGSVSTLTIQRTQQEDSAVYLCASSLGGVYGYTFGSGTRLTVV.

DNA of the CDR3: TGTGCCAGCAGCCCCCTTTCAACTTCCTACGAGCAGTACTTC. Residues: CASSPLSTSYEQYF. The chain joins TRBV5-4 to TRBJ2-7; D uncertain. V was pared by 4 bases and J by 1 base, with 12 bases between. Germline CDR1 SGHNT, CDR2 YYREEE (reference sequence). The CDR3 is 14 amino acids.

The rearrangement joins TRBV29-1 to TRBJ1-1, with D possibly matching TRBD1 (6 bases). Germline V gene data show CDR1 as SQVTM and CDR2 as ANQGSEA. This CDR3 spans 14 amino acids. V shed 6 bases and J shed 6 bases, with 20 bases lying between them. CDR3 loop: CSVKKPTGLAEAFF. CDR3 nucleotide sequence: TGCAGCGTCAAAAAACCAACAGGGCTGGCTGAAGCTTTCTTT.

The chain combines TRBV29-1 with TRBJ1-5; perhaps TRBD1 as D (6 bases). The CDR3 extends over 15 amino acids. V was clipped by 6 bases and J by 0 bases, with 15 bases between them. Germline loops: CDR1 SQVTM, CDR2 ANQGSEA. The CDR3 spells CSVKDGGLSNQPQHF. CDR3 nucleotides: TGCAGCGTCAAGGATGGGGGCCTTAGCAATCAGCCCCAGCATTTT.

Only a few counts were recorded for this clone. DNA for the CDR3: TGTGCCAGCAGTAAGACTAGCGGTTCTAGCACAGATACGCAGTATTTT. It is translated as CASSKTSGSSTDTQYF. The J gene is TRBJ2-3, the V gene TRBV6-2 or TRBV6-3; 9 bases agree with TRBD2. V gave up 5 bases and J gave up 0 bases; unmatched junction bases: 6. The CDR3 has 16 residues. Germline V gene sequence: CDR1 MNHEY, CDR2 SVGEGT.

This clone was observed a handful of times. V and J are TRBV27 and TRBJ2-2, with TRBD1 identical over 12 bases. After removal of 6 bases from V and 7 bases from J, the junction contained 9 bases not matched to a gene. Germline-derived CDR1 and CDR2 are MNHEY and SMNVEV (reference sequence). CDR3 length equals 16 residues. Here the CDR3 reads CASSYAGQGAGGELFF. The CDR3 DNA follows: TGTGCCAGCAGCTACGCGGGACAGGGGGCTGGCGGGGAGCTGTTTTTT.

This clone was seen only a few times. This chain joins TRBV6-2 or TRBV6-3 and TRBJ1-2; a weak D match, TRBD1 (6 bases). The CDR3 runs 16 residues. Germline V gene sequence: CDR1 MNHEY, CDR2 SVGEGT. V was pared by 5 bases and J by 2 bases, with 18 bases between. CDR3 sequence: CASSTQDSLGNYGYTF. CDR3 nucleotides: TGTGCCAGCAGTACCCAGGACAGTCTTGGCAACTATGGCTACACCTTC.

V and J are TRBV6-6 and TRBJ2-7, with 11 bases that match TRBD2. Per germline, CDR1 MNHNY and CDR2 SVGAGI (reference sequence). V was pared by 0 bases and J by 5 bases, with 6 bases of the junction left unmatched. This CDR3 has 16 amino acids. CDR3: CASSYSIAGGPDEQYF. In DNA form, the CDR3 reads TGTGCCAGCAGTTACTCGATAGCGGGGGGGCCTGACGAGCAGTACTTC.

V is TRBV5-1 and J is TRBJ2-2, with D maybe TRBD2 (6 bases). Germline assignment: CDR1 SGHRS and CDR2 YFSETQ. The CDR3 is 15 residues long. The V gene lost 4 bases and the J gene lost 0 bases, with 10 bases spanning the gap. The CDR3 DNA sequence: TGCGCCAGCAGCCGTCCGGGGGCGAACACCGGGGAGCTGTTTTTT. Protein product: CASSRPGANTGELFF.

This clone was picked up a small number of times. CDR3 protein: CASSRDSGGANEQFF. The CDR3 coding sequence is TGCGCCAGCAGCAGAGATAGCGGGGGGGCCAATGAGCAGTTCTTC. V is TRBV5-1 and J is TRBJ2-1; 11 bases are a match to TRBD2. The CDR3 is 15 amino acids. V was pared by 4 bases and J by 6 bases, with 6 bases of the junction left unmatched. CDR1 and CDR2 (germline): SGHRS, YFSETQ.

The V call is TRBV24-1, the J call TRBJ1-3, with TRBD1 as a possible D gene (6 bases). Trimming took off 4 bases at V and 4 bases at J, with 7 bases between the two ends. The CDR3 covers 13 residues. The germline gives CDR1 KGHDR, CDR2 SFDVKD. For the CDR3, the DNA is TGTGCCACCAGTGAACAGGGAGGAAACACCATATATTTT. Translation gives CATSEQGGNTIYF.

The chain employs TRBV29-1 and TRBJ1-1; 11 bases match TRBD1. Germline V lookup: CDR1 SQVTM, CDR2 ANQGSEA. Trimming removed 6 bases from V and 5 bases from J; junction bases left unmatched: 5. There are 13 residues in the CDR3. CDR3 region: CSVRTGGVTEAFF. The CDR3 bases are TGCAGCGTCAGGACAGGGGGCGTTACTGAAGCTTTCTTT.